The subject of this entry is one T cell receptor (beta chain). The sample comes from a study of control samples from healthy donors and cancer patients. Only in-frame clones appear in the TCRdb table, and some are missing; sequencing was by immunoSEQ multiplex PCR. The sample contains about 160,000 clones, 92% of which appear only once. This CDR3 spans 17 amino acids. V lost 0 bases and J lost 1; bases outside the gene matches: 8. Germline lookup yields CDR1 LGHNA and CDR2 YSLEER. This TCR was recovered from a woman aged 30 to 39 in good health. Sequencing used blood. The rearrangement joins TRBV4-3 to TRBJ2-7; 8 nucleotides line up with TRBD2. CDR3 residues: CASSQDLPQRESYEQYF. The CDR3 coding sequence is TGCGCCAGCAGCCAAGACCTCCCCCAGCGGGAGTCCTACGAGCAGTACTTC.